Listed below are T cell receptor beta chains from one sample, sequenced in a study of neurological immune-mediated disorders. TCRdb recomputed calls from the 5' RACE reads with MiXCR, one row per CDR3 protein. Of about 70,000 distinct CDR3 sequences listed, approximately 3.3% were seen once; the top ten hold more than 4.5%. Sequenced sample: PBMCs. The receptors derive from a woman in her forties or fifties with multiple sclerosis. The CDR3 runs from the conserved cysteine through the conserved F or W. A D gene is named only where the DNA matches it firmly. Size tells how often a clone was seen (once, few, many) or the class of an expanded clone, and some rows leave it out.

TRBV21-1,TRBJ1-1,NA,NA,TGTGCCAGCAGCTCTCCGAAGGGGGGCGGGGGTCAGAACACTGAAGCTTTCTTT,CASSSPKGGGGQNTEAFF
TRBV7-2,TRBJ1-5,TRBD1,many,TGTGCCAGCAGCGGGACAGGGGCATCTCAGCCCCAGCATTTT,CASSGTGASQPQHF
TRBV3-1,TRBJ1-2,NA,many,TGTGCCAGCAGCCGGGACTATGGCTACACCTTC,CASSRDYGYTF
TRBV20-1,TRBJ1-1,TRBD1,many,TGCAGTGCCCCCAAAAGGACAGGGATTATGGACACTGAAGCTTTCTTT,CSAPKRTGIMDTEAFF
TRBV5-1,TRBJ2-5,NA,many,TGCGCCAGCACCCTCTCGGGGCAGTTTGGACAAGAGACCCAGTACTTC,CASTLSGQFGQETQYF
TRBV7-9,TRBJ2-2,NA,many,TGTGCCAGCAGCCTGCTACACACCGGGGAGCTGTTTTTT,CASSLLHTGELFF
TRBV7-2,TRBJ2-7,NA,many,TGTGCCAGCAGCTCATTGGCGGGACAGTACTACGAGCAGTACTTC,CASSSLAGQYYEQYF
TRBV11-2,TRBJ1-4,NA,few,TGTGCCAGCATAGCTTCGCCCGGGGATGAAAAACTGTTTTTT,CASIASPGDEKLFF
TRBV7-6,TRBJ2-3,NA,many,TGTGCCAGCAGCTTCCTTCTCACAGATACGCAGTATTTT,CASSFLLTDTQYF
TRBV24-1,TRBJ1-5,TRBD1,many,TGTGCCACCAGTCCAGGGGGCGACCCACTCAGGGGCTATAGCAATCAGCCCCAGCATTTT,CATSPGGDPLRGYSNQPQHF
TRBV29-1,TRBJ1-2,NA,many,TGCAGCGTTGACGACAGCGCTAACTATGGCTACACCTTC,CSVDDSANYGYTF
TRBV7-9,TRBJ1-6,NA,many,TGTGCCAGCAGCTTAGAGGTTGGGGCTGGGAATTCACCCCTCCACTTT,CASSLEVGAGNSPLHF
TRBV5-1,TRBJ2-6,NA,many,TGCGCCAGCAGCTTGTACAGCGACTCTGGGGCCAACGTCCTGACTTTC,CASSLYSDSGANVLTF
TRBV20-1,TRBJ2-7,TRBD2,many,TGCAGTGCAGACGGGACTAGCGGGAGGATCCCCTACGAGCAGTACTTC,CSADGTSGRIPYEQYF
TRBV6-2/TRBV6-3,TRBJ2-1,NA,many,TGTGCCAGCAGTTACTTCCGTTGGAATGAGCAGTTCTTC,CASSYFRWNEQFF
TRBV20-1,TRBJ1-2,TRBD1,many,TGCAGTGCTAACAGGGGAGCGAACTATGGCTACACCTTC,CSANRGANYGYTF
TRBV20-1,TRBJ2-1,NA,many,TGCAGTTCGACCGGGAATGAGCAGTTCTTC,CSSTGNEQFF
TRBV20-1,TRBJ1-5,NA,many,TGCAGTGTAAAACAGGGACTCCCCTATCAGCCCCAGCATTTT,CSVKQGLPYQPQHF
TRBV20-1,TRBJ2-2,NA,many,TGCAGTGCTAGAGATGGTAGAGGGATGACTACAGGGGAGCTGTTTTTT,CSARDGRGMTTGELFF
TRBV12-3/TRBV12-4,TRBJ1-2,TRBD1,many,TGTGCCAGCAGTGAACAGGGGAAGGGGGGCTACACCTTC,CASSEQGKGGYTF
TRBV20-1,TRBJ1-1,NA,many,TGCAGTGCCCCTCTCCCCGGGACGAACACTGAAGCTTTCTTT,CSAPLPGTNTEAFF
TRBV5-1,TRBJ2-5,NA,many,TGCGCCAGCAGCTTGGAGGGACCCCAAGAGACCCAGTACTTC,CASSLEGPQETQYF
TRBV5-1,TRBJ2-4,NA,many,TGCGCCAGCAGCCGGGGCAAAAACATTCAGTACTTC,CASSRGKNIQYF
TRBV5-6,TRBJ2-1,NA,many,TGTGCCAGCAGCTGGGGGCTAGCCCCTCAATACAATGAGCAGTTCTTC,CASSWGLAPQYNEQFF
TRBV10-3,TRBJ2-2,NA,many,TGTGCCATCAGTGAGTTCGAACGACAGGTCAAGAACACCGGGGAGCTGTTTTTT,CAISEFERQVKNTGELFF
TRBV20-1,TRBJ2-1,TRBD2,many,TGCAGTGCTAGGAGCGGGGTGACTTACAATGAGCAGTTCTTC,CSARSGVTYNEQFF
TRBV20-1,TRBJ2-1,TRBD2,many,TGCAGTGCTAGAGTTCGCACTAGCGGATTCAATGAGCAGTTCTTC,CSARVRTSGFNEQFF
TRBV7-2,TRBJ1-1,NA,many,TGTGCCAGCAGCCTATACAGGAACACTGAAGCTTTCTTT,CASSLYRNTEAFF
TRBV20-1,TRBJ1-1,NA,many,TGCAGTGCTATGGGGTCAAAGGGAACTGAAGCTTTCTTT,CSAMGSKGTEAFF
TRBV20-1,TRBJ2-5,NA,medium-sized,TGCAGTGCTAACCCTAAGGAGACCCAGTACTTC,CSANPKETQYF
TRBV20-1,TRBJ2-7,NA,many,TGCAGTGCCAGACCGGAAGACGGGGGCTACGCCTACGAGCAGTACTTC,CSARPEDGGYAYEQYF
TRBV5-1,TRBJ2-2,NA,many,TGCGCCAGCAGCTTGGCCGCAGGGACCGGGGAGCTGTTTTTT,CASSLAAGTGELFF
TRBV14,TRBJ2-1,TRBD2,many,TGTGCCAGCAGCCGGAGACTAGCGGGAGGCCCTATGACCTACAATGAGCAGTTCTTC,CASSRRLAGGPMTYNEQFF
TRBV6-6,TRBJ1-1,NA,many,TGTGCCAGCAGTTACTCCTCGGTCGGGGCGGCGGCTTTCTTT,CASSYSSVGAAAFF
TRBV7-2,TRBJ2-1,NA,many,TGTGCCAGCAGCTTTAGGGCCGTCGAGGGGCGGGGCGGCAATGAGCAGTTCTTC,CASSFRAVEGRGGNEQFF
TRBV20-1,TRBJ1-1,NA,many,TGCAGTGCTAGAGGAGGGACTGCGATCACTGAAGCTTTCTTT,CSARGGTAITEAFF
TRBV5-1,TRBJ1-4,NA,many,TGCGCCAGCAGCCAAACAGGAGCAACTAATGAAAAACTGTTTTTT,CASSQTGATNEKLFF
TRBV20-1,TRBJ1-1,NA,many,TGCAGTGCGGAAAGACCTGGGAACACTGAAGCTTTCTTT,CSAERPGNTEAFF
TRBV5-1,TRBJ1-1,NA,many,TGCGCCAGCAGCCAGGACGGGGAGTATAAGGAAGCTTTCTTT,CASSQDGEYKEAFF
TRBV20-1,TRBJ2-3,TRBD2,medium-sized,TGCAGTGTTGCGGGGGTAACCACAGATACGCAGTATTTT,CSVAGVTTDTQYF
TRBV12-3/TRBV12-4,TRBJ2-5,NA,many,TGTGCCAGCAGTTTCGTGGCTCAAGAGACCCAGTACTTC,CASSFVAQETQYF
TRBV18,TRBJ2-7,NA,many,TGTGCCAGCTCACCGGTTTTGCCGGGGAACGAGCAGTACTTC,CASSPVLPGNEQYF
TRBV5-1,TRBJ1-2,NA,many,TGCGCCAGCAGCTTGGAAGGGGTCTATGGCTACACCTTC,CASSLEGVYGYTF
TRBV7-2,TRBJ2-1,TRBD2,many,TGTGCCAGCAGCTTAGTTAGCGGGGGGGTCAGTGAGCAGTTCTTC,CASSLVSGGVSEQFF
TRBV5-1,TRBJ1-2,NA,many,TGCGCCAGCAGCCCGGCCCATACGACGGGTGGCTACACCTTC,CASSPAHTTGGYTF
TRBV20-1,TRBJ2-7,NA,medium-sized,TGCAGTGCTCAAAAGGATGGGGGCTACGAGCAGTACTTC,CSAQKDGGYEQYF
TRBV5-1,TRBJ1-2,NA,many,TGCGCCAGCAGCTCCGGGGGCAACGATGGCTACACCTTC,CASSSGGNDGYTF
TRBV10-3,TRBJ2-7,TRBD2,many,TGTGCCATCAGTGAGGGTAGGGCTAGCGGTTACGGGGACGAGCAGTACTTC,CAISEGRASGYGDEQYF
TRBV5-5,TRBJ2-1,NA,many,TGTGCCAGCAGCTTGTGGGGGTCCAACAATGAGCAGTTCTTC,CASSLWGSNNEQFF
TRBV5-1,TRBJ2-1,NA,many,TGCGCCAGCAGCTTGAGCCGGGACTCAGAGTTCTTC,CASSLSRDSEFF
TRBV20-1,TRBJ2-3,NA,NA,TGCAGTGCTAGCGGGAGTGATTTTCGACGTACAGATACGCAGTATTTT,CSASGSDFRRTDTQYF
TRBV7-2,TRBJ2-3,NA,many,TGTGCCAGCACCCCTAGCACAGATACGCAGTATTTT,CASTPSTDTQYF
TRBV4-1,TRBJ2-7,TRBD2,many,TGCGCCAGCAGCAGCCCTAGCGGGGCCTACGAGCAGTACTTC,CASSSPSGAYEQYF
TRBV6-6,TRBJ2-5,NA,many,TGTGCCAGCAGTTCCCCCCGGGGGCGGCAAGAGACCCAGTACTTC,CASSSPRGRQETQYF
TRBV11-3,TRBJ1-1,TRBD1,many,TGTGCCAGCAGCTACTCGGGACAGGGGAGCGGGAGCGCTTTCTTT,CASSYSGQGSGSAFF
TRBV6-2/TRBV6-3,TRBJ1-1,NA,many,TGTGCCAGCAGCCTGGGGAGGTACACTGAAGCTTTCTTT,CASSLGRYTEAFF
TRBV4-3,TRBJ2-2,TRBD1,many,TGCGCCAGCAGCCAAGTTGCCGGGACAGGGGACACCGGGGAGCTGTTTTTT,CASSQVAGTGDTGELFF
TRBV6-5,TRBJ2-5,NA,many,TGTGCCAGCAGTTTCCTAGATATGGACCAAGAGACCCAGTACTTC,CASSFLDMDQETQYF
TRBV5-5,TRBJ2-1,TRBD1,many,TGTGCCAGCAGCTTGGGACAGGGGGAGGCTGAGCAGTTCTTC,CASSLGQGEAEQFF